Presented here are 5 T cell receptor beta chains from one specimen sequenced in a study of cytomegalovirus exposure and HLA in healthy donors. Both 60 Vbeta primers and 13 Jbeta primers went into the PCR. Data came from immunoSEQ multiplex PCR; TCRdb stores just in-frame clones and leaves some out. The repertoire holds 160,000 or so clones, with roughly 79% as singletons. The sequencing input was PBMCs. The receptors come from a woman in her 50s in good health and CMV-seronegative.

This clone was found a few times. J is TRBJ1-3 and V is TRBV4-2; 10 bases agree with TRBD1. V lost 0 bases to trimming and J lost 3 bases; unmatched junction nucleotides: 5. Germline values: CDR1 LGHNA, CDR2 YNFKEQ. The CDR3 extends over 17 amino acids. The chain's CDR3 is CASSQDVRTGGGNTIYF. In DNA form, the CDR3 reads TGTGCCAGCAGCCAAGATGTAAGGACAGGGGGTGGAAACACCATATATTTT.

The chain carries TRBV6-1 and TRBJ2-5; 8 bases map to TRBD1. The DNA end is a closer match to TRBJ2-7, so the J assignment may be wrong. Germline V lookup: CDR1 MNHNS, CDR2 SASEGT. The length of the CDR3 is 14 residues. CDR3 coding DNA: TGTGCCAGCAGTCATCGGACAGGGCCCTACGAGCAGTACTTC. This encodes CASSHRTGPYEQYF.

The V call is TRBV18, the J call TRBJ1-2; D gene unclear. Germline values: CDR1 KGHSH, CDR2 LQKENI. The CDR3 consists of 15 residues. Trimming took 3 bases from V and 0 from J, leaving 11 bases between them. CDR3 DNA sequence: TGTGCCAGCTCACCTGCGGCGGATCCTAACTATGGCTACACCTTC. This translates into CASSPAADPNYGYTF.

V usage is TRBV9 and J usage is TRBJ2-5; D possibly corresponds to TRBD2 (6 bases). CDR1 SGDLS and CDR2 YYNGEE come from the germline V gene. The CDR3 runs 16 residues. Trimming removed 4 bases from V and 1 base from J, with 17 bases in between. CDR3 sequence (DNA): TGTGCCAGCAGCAGTGGGGACTCCCGAAGCCAAGAGACCCAGTACTTC. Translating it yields CASSSGDSRSQETQYF.

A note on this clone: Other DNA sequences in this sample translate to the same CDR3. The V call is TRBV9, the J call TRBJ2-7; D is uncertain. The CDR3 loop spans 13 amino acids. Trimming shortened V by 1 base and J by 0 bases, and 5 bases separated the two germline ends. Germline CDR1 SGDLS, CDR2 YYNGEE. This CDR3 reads CASSVQDSYEQYF. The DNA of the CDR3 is TGTGCCAGCAGCGTACAGGACTCCTACGAGCAGTACTTC.